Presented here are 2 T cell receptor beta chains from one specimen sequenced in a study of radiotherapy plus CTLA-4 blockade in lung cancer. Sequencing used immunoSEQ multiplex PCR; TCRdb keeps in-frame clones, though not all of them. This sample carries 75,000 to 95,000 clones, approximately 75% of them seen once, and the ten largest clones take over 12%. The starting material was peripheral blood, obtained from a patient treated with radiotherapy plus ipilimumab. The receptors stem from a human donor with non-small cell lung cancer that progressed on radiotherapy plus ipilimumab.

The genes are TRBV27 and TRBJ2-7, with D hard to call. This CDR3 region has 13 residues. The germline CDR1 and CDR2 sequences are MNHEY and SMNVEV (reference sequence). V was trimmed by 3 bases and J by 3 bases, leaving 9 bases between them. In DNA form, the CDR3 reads TGTGCCAGCAGTTTTAGGGCCGTCTACGAGCAGTACTTC. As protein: CASSFRAVYEQYF.

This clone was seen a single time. CDR3 protein: CASSVEGTYTGELFF. The CDR3 DNA is TGTGCCAGCAGCGTAGAAGGGACATACACCGGGGAGCTGTTTTTT. The V gene is TRBV9, the J gene TRBJ2-2, with D tentatively TRBD1 (6 bases). The V end was cut by 0 bases, the J end by 3 bases, with 9 bases between. CDR3 length equals 15 residues. Germline V gene lookup returns CDR1 SGDLS and CDR2 YYNGEE.